The present T cell receptor beta chain was sequenced within a study of blood T cell repertoires in COVID-19. At the level of the study: PBMCs, B-cell-depleted T cells, or T cells were the source of the cDNA or gDNA that made up the material.

This clone was detected only once. Germline CDR1 is MNHEY and CDR2 is SVGEGT. With 4 bases removed from V and 5 bases from J, the gap between germline ends came to 15 bases. The CDR3 is 14 residues long. Per the study methods: How many nucleated cells were present was estimated from reference gene primer amplification. Here immunoSEQ multiplex PCR was the method, and the copy in TCRdb shows in-frame clones only, minus some. Clone size and the V and J calls come from that table; the DNA yielded D and trimming. The table has some 76,000 clones, less than 90% seen once. Material for sequencing was peripheral blood. The TCR comes from an elderly man in a cohort sampled during active COVID-19. This chain uses TRBV6-2 or TRBV6-3 with TRBJ2-7; possible D gene TRBD1, 5 bases. CDR3 region: CASSSLQERDEQYV. CDR3 DNA sequence: TGTGCCAGCAGTTCCCTACAGGAAAGGGACGAGCAGTACGTC.